Presented here are 5 T cell receptor beta chains from one specimen sequenced in a study of naive and memory T cell subsets. The beta constant-region primer was an equimolar mix of two oligonucleotides covering TRBC1 and TRBC2. Nested alpha and beta constant-region primers with the SP2 primer drove four PCR rounds on ligated cDNA. Using its own MiXCR run on the UMI-ligation and nested PCR reads, TCRdb lists one record per CDR3 protein. The data show 130,000 to 150,000 distinct CDR3 sequences, 22% seen once. Their antigen targets remain unknown. Overall study results and limits: Especially in CD8 cells, naive repertoires contained a few larger clonotypes, possibly CD45RA-re-expressing memory cells.

Sample: naive CD4+ T cells from blood. The origin of the receptors is a human donor in good health.

This clonotype was recorded many times. This sequence joins TRBV20-1 and TRBJ2-2, with D maybe TRBD2 (6 bases). Per the germline V gene, CDR1 is DFQATT and CDR2 is SNEGSKA (reference sequence). The CDR3 extends over 15 amino acids. The V gene lost 5 bases and the J gene lost 1 base, with 14 bases spanning the gap. The CDR3 region has the DNA TGCAGTGCTGCGCCGGGCGGGAAGAACACCGGGGAGCTGTTTTTT. Protein sequence: CSAAPGGKNTGELFF.

This clonotype has just a few counts. The chain has TRBV28 and TRBJ1-5; D is unresolved. The CDR3 spans 16 residues. Germline V gene lookup returns CDR1 MDHEN and CDR2 SYDVKM. Trimming shortened V by 3 bases and J by 2 bases, and 14 bases separated the two germline ends. CDR3 sequence reads: CASSFRGSGGNQPQHF. The CDR3 DNA sequence: TGTGCCAGCAGTTTTCGTGGTTCGGGTGGCAATCAGCCCCAGCATTTT.

In its sample, this clonotype was seen a few times. The chain uses TRBV28 and TRBJ2-5; D may be TRBD1 or TRBD2 (6 bases each). Trimming cost V 2 bases and J 1 base, with 14 bases left between them. There are 16 residues in the CDR3. Germline V gene sequence: CDR1 MDHEN, CDR2 SYDVKM. The CDR3 nucleotides are TGTGCCAGCAGTTTAGGCGGGCCGGGGGCCCAAGAGACCCAGTACTTC. Protein: CASSLGGPGAQETQYF.

The chain employs TRBV7-8 and TRBJ2-1; D possibly corresponds to TRBD2 (6 bases). Germline V gene lookup returns CDR1 SGHVS and CDR2 FQNEAQ. CDR3 length equals 17 residues. V lost 4 bases, J lost 11 bases, and 27 bases lay in between. The CDR3 region has the DNA TGTGCCAGCAGCTCCCCGGGCGGGAACCAATTTACAATGAAGCAGTTCTTC. Translating it yields CASSSPGGNQFTMKQFF.

V gene TRBV12-5 combines with J gene TRBJ2-7; TRBD2 is a possible D gene (5 bases). Germline V CDR1 and CDR2: LGHNT, FRNRAP. Between the trimmed V and J ends, which lost 6 bases and 0 bases, there was a span of 24 bases. The CDR3 loop spans 18 amino acids. Written as DNA, the CDR3 is TGTGCTAGTGGCCGACCCGACTCGGGAAATACTAGCTCCTACGAGCAGTACTTC. Protein product: CASGRPDSGNTSSYEQYF.